These T cell receptor beta chains were read from a single sample in a study of blood T cell repertoires in COVID-19. Data came from immunoSEQ multiplex PCR; TCRdb stores just in-frame clones and leaves some out. Of around 55,000 clones in the sample, just over 90% were seen once. Sequencing was carried out using peripheral blood. The receptor source for this set is a man aged 40-55 years with acute or convalescent COVID-19. CDR3s include the opening cysteine and the closing phenylalanine or tryptophan. The order of the fields is J gene, clone size, V gene, D gene, CDR3 protein, CDR3 DNA. The D gene is left open where the match is weak. Size values are once, few and many counts, or a class for expanded clones, and some rows have none.

J gene: TRBJ1-1; clone size: .; V gene: TRBV7-9; D gene: .; CDR3 protein: CASNLAGTGNTEAFF; CDR3 DNA: TGTGCCAGCAACCTTGCCGGGACTGGGAACACTGAAGCTTTCTTT
J gene: TRBJ2-4; clone size: .; V gene: TRBV29-1; D gene: TRBD2; CDR3 protein: CSAVGGLAGGLYIQYF; CDR3 DNA: TGCAGCGCCGTGGGGGGACTAGCGGGAGGGCTGTACATTCAGTACTTC
J gene: TRBJ1-4; clone size: .; V gene: TRBV6-5; D gene: .; CDR3 protein: CASSYSRTGKLFF; CDR3 DNA: TGTGCCAGCAGTTACTCGAGGACTGGAAAACTGTTTTTT
J gene: TRBJ2-4; clone size: .; V gene: TRBV11-3; D gene: .; CDR3 protein: CASSLDGVAKNIQYF; CDR3 DNA: TGTGCCAGCAGCTTAGACGGTGTAGCCAAAAACATTCAGTACTTC
J gene: TRBJ1-1; clone size: once; V gene: TRBV6-2/TRBV6-3; D gene: TRBD1; CDR3 protein: CASSYRGQGNTEAFF; CDR3 DNA: TGTGCCAGCAGTTACCGGGGACAGGGGAACACTGAAGCTTTCTTT
J gene: TRBJ2-1; clone size: .; V gene: TRBV11-2; D gene: TRBD2; CDR3 protein: CASSPIAGLYNEQFF; CDR3 DNA: TGTGCCAGCAGCCCGATAGCGGGGCTATACAATGAGCAGTTCTTC
J gene: TRBJ2-3; clone size: .; V gene: TRBV24-1; D gene: .; CDR3 protein: CATSVDSHRQYF; CDR3 DNA: TGTGCCACCAGTGTGGACAGCCATAGGCAGTATTTT
J gene: TRBJ2-7; clone size: once; V gene: TRBV7-9; D gene: TRBD2; CDR3 protein: CASSLVSGGSYEQYF; CDR3 DNA: TGTGCCAGCAGCTTAGTTAGCGGGGGCTCCTACGAGCAGTACTTC
J gene: TRBJ1-1; clone size: .; V gene: TRBV7-9; D gene: .; CDR3 protein: CASSIDTRNTEAFF; CDR3 DNA: TGTGCCAGCAGCATCGACACTAGGAACACTGAAGCTTTCTTT
J gene: TRBJ1-1; clone size: .; V gene: TRBV3-1/TRBV3-2; D gene: .; CDR3 protein: CASSQAWNRANTEAFF; CDR3 DNA: TGTGCCAGCAGCCAAGCCTGGAACAGGGCGAACACTGAAGCTTTCTTT
J gene: TRBJ2-1; clone size: .; V gene: TRBV30; D gene: TRBD2; CDR3 protein: CAWSGGRAGEQFF; CDR3 DNA: TGTGCCTGGAGTGGCGGGAGGGCCGGTGAGCAGTTCTTC
J gene: TRBJ2-7; clone size: .; V gene: TRBV29-1; D gene: .; CDR3 protein: CSVATRLAAYEQYF; CDR3 DNA: TGCAGCGTTGCTACGCGCCTAGCAGCGTACGAGCAGTACTTC
J gene: TRBJ1-1; clone size: .; V gene: TRBV4-2; D gene: TRBD1; CDR3 protein: CASSQFPPDRVNTEAFF; CDR3 DNA: TGTGCCAGCAGCCAATTTCCCCCGGACAGGGTGAACACTGAAGCTTTCTTT
J gene: TRBJ2-3; clone size: .; V gene: TRBV21-1; D gene: .; CDR3 protein: CANRHWLAGSDTQYF; CDR3 DNA: TGTGCCAATCGCCACTGGTTAGCGGGCTCCGATACGCAGTATTTT
J gene: TRBJ2-3; clone size: .; V gene: TRBV5-5; D gene: .; CDR3 protein: CASSLYSTDTQYF; CDR3 DNA: TGTGCCAGCAGCTTATATAGCACAGATACGCAGTATTTT
J gene: TRBJ2-2; clone size: .; V gene: TRBV19; D gene: TRBD2; CDR3 protein: CASSSFLAGGGTGELFF; CDR3 DNA: TGTGCCAGTAGTAGTTTCCTAGCGGGAGGTGGGACCGGGGAGCTGTTTTTT
J gene: TRBJ2-3; clone size: .; V gene: TRBV5-1; D gene: TRBD2; CDR3 protein: CASSLTSGSTDTQYF; CDR3 DNA: TGCGCCAGCAGCTTGACTAGCGGGAGCACAGATACGCAGTATTTT